This T cell receptor (beta chain) was captured in a study of blood T cell repertoires in COVID-19. Study details: Some COVID-19 samples were acute and others convalescent; all came from the United States, Italy and Spain. T cells, B-cell-depleted T cells, or PBMCs supplied cDNA or gDNA.

Clones were sequenced by immunoSEQ multiplex PCR, and TCRdb holds only the in-frame ones, with some missing. The sample carries a few hundred thousand clones, under 90% recorded once. V shed 6 bases and J shed 10 bases, with 15 bases lying between them. CDR1 is LNHDA and CDR2 is SQIVND in the germline V gene (reference sequence). The CDR3 totals 12 residues. Sequencing input: peripheral blood. The TCR originated in a woman aged 40 to 50 who had recovered from COVID-19. The V call is TRBV19, the J call TRBJ1-2; D is possibly TRBD1 (5 bases). In DNA form, the CDR3 reads TGTGCCAGTAGGGAGCGGGGGGGAATCTACACCTTC. This translates into CASRERGGIYTF.